This T cell receptor beta chain was recorded in a study of blood T cell repertoires in COVID-19. The wider study: COVID-19 samples collected from the United States, Italy and Spain covered acute and convalescent phases.

Sequencing was performed with immunoSEQ multiplex PCR; in TCRdb, only in-frame clones are kept and a portion is missing. In the table there are about 220,000 clones, approximately 84% of which are singletons. This CDR3 has 19 residues. Germline assignment: CDR1 MRHNA and CDR2 SNTAGT. V dropped 2 bases and J dropped 7; count of bases not matched to a gene: 15. The material sequenced was peripheral blood. J is TRBJ2-1 and V is TRBV6-4, with TRBD2 matching 12 bases. The clonotype was recovered from a man aged 45-60 years who had recovered from COVID-19. CDR3 DNA: TGTGCCAGCAGTGACCTCATATTTACTAGCGGGAGGAGGAAAAATGAGCAGTTCTTC. Translation: CASSDLIFTSGRRKNEQFF.